This T cell receptor beta chain was sequenced during a study of regulatory T cells in long-lasting Graves disease. Time point in this sample: newly diagnosed GD, antithyroid drugs for less than 3 months. The TCR library used RNA extracted from PBMCs. EDTA tubes collected approximately 10 milliliters of peripheral blood. Trimming removed 2 bases from V and 5 bases from J, with 9 bases in between. The CDR3 has 14 residues. Germline assignment: CDR1 SGHNT and CDR2 YENEEA. According to the study, TCR beta libraries were built with iRepertoire HTBI primers and CDR3-region Arm-PCR. From the multiplex PCR reads, TCRdb called clonotypes with MiXCR, one entry per CDR3 protein. Counted here are about 560,000 distinct CDR3 sequences, roughly a sixth occurring once; the ten biggest clones make up about 11%. These data also formed part of another study, on T cells in Graves' hyperthyroidism and ophthalmopathy. That paper adds: Researchers ran a first-round RT-PCR on the TCR CDR3 using the HTBI primer set. Ophthalmopathy onset followed model prediction by a median roughly 6 months.

The clonotype originates from a man aged 18 to 29 with Graves disease. The specimen was peripheral blood mononuclear cells (PBMCs), collected at new diagnosis, from a patient treated with antithyroid drugs. The V and J genes are TRBV11-3 and TRBJ2-2; D is undetermined. CDR3 coding DNA: TGTGCCAGCAGCTTATCGTTAGTAACCGGGGAGCTGTTTTTT. Protein: CASSLSLVTGELFF.